This T cell receptor beta chain is from a study of brain T cells in children with intractable seizures. This clone turned up a few times. Its antigen is unidentified. V gave up 6 bases and J gave up 1 base, with 12 bases separating them. Per the germline V gene, CDR1 is PRHDT and CDR2 is FYEKMQ (reference sequence). CDR3 length equals 14 residues. General study findings and limits: Clones missing pre-surgery may reflect undersampling of that blood sample.

Profiled with immunoSEQ multiplex PCR; TCRdb holds only in-frame clones, not every one. The data show about 40,000 clones, roughly 90% seen once. Source: peripheral blood, taken at surgery. The chain combines TRBV13 with TRBJ1-1; D is uncertain. The receptor comes from a girl aged 2 to 9 with tuberous sclerosis and intractable seizures. CDR3 DNA sequence: TGTGCCAGCAGTGCGGACTCCGAGAACACTGAAGCTTTCTTT. The encoded protein is CASSADSENTEAFF.